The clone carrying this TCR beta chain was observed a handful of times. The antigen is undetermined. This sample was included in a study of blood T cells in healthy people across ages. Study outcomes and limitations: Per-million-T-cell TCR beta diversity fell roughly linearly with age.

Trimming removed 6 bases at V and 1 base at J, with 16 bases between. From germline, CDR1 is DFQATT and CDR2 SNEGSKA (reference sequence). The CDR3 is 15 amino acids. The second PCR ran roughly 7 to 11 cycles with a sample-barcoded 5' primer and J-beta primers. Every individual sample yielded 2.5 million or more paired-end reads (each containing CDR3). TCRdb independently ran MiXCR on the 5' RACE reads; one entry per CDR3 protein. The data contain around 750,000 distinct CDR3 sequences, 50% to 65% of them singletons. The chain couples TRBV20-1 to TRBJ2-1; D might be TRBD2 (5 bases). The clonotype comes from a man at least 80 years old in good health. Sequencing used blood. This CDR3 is CSARTSPGSYNEQFF. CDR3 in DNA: TGCAGTGCGAGGACCTCTCCGGGATCCTACAATGAGCAGTTCTTC.